This entry describes one T cell receptor beta chain. This sample is drawn from a study of blood T cell repertoires in COVID-19. Across the study: The analysed material was cDNA or gDNA that came from T cells, B-cell-depleted T cells, or PBMCs.

In the original workflow: Amplification with reference gene primers provided the estimates of nucleated cell counts. Using immunoSEQ multiplex PCR, the repertoire was profiled, and TCRdb retains in-frame clones only, with some absent. The DNA gave D and trimming, while V, J and clone size come from that table. The sample gives a few hundred thousand clones, about 88% of which show up once; approximately 1% is in the top ten. Trimming removed 6 bases from V and 2 bases from J, with 17 bases in between. CDR3 size: 15 residues. Germline values: CDR1 MDHEN, CDR2 SYDVKM. The chain links TRBV28 to TRBJ2-7; the D is unclear. This sequence was found in a woman aged 25 to 39 who had recovered from COVID-19. Sequencing used PBMCs or T cells enriched from blood (not recorded which). As DNA, the CDR3 is TGTGCCAGCAGCACCCTGGGCACCGCTCCCTACGAGCAGTACTTC. Protein sequence: CASSTLGTAPYEQYF.